This T cell receptor (beta chain) was sequenced in a study of shared clonotypes between healthy human individuals. Overall study: CD4 naive and CD4 memory each took three plates per donor, while CD8 naive took two and CD8 memory one.

Produced via immunoSEQ multiplex PCR; TCRdb's table is partial and in-frame only. This table has some 2,000,000 clones, roughly 95% appearing once. The length of the CDR3 is 16 residues. The J segment lost 8 bases and the V segment lost 7 bases, leaving 16 bases of the junction unmatched. Germline V gene sequence: CDR1 SGHRS, CDR2 YFSETQ. The chain links TRBV5-1 to TRBJ2-1; TRBD1 matches 9 bases. The sequence was collected from a man in his late teens or twenties in good health. The specimen was naive CD4+ T cells sorted from blood. Subset reported: CD45RA+ positively selected. The CDR3 protein is CASPRPGQGERDEQFF. CDR3 DNA: TGCGCCAGCCCCCGTCCGGGACAGGGTGAAAGGGATGAGCAGTTCTTC.